These 24 T cell receptor beta chains originate from one sample sequenced in a study of T-cell memory formation after mild COVID-19. TCRdb passed the 5' RACE reads through MiXCR, listing each CDR3 protein once. The top ten hold around 8% of the sample, which has around 470,000 distinct CDR3 sequences, around 18% seen once. What was sequenced was PBMCs or a T cell subset sorted from them (not recorded which). The receptors shown here come from an adult woman who had mild COVID-19 (a few samples of this study predate the infection). Cell type and time point are not known.

This clonotype was counted between two and nine times. The chain recombines TRBV7-9 with TRBJ1-1; D is ambiguous. The CDR3 consists of 15 residues. Between the trimmed V and J ends, which lost 5 bases and 3 bases, there was a span of 16 bases. The germline V gene has CDR1 SEHNR and CDR2 FQNEAQ (reference sequence). CDR3 in DNA: TGTGCCAGCAGCCAATTTTCGAAGGCGGACACTGAAGCTTTCTTT. It yields the protein CASSQFSKADTEAFF. The full variable domain, with the rest looked up from reference TRBV7-9 and TRBJ1-1, is DTGVSQNPRHKITKRGQNVTFRCDPISEHNRLYWYRQTLGQGPEFLTYFQNEAQLEKSRLLSDRFSAERPKGSFSTLEIQRTEQGDSAMYLCASSQFSKADTEAFFGQGTRLTVV.

The chain uses TRBV7-2 and TRBJ2-4; no clear D gene. This CDR3 contains 13 residues. The ends were cut back, 4 bases at V and 1 base at J, with 5 bases in the middle. Germline-derived CDR1 and CDR2 are SGHTA and FQGNSA. CDR3 loop: CASSYTAKNIQYF. The DNA of the CDR3 is TGTGCCAGCAGCTATACCGCCAAAAACATTCAGTACTTC.

The chain recombines TRBV5-5 with TRBJ2-3, with 7 bases matching TRBD1. Germline V lookup: CDR1 SGHKS, CDR2 YYEKEE (reference sequence). With V trimmed by 3 bases and J by 1 base, 5 bases remained unmatched. The CDR3 sequence is 15 residues long. This CDR3 reads CASSSTGYGTDTQYF. The CDR3 DNA sequence: TGTGCCAGCAGCTCGACAGGGTATGGCACAGATACGCAGTATTTT.

This clonotype came up a few times. V is TRBV5-1 and J is TRBJ2-6; 8 bases match TRBD1. CDR3 length: 16 residues. V lost 2 bases and J lost 3; bases outside the gene matches: 4. Germline CDR1 SGHRS, CDR2 YFSETQ. The chain's CDR3 is CASSFQGASGANVLTF. The CDR3 DNA follows: TGCGCCAGCAGCTTCCAGGGGGCAAGTGGGGCCAACGTCCTGACTTTC.

The chain couples TRBV20-1 to TRBJ2-5; possible D gene TRBD1, 6 bases. The germline V gene encodes CDR1 DFQATT and CDR2 SNEGSKA (reference sequence). V was pared by 1 base and J by 5 bases, with 17 bases between. The CDR3 loop spans 15 amino acids. The CDR3 is CSARVWTAPSETQYF. Written as DNA, the CDR3 is TGCAGTGCTAGAGTATGGACAGCCCCCAGCGAGACCCAGTACTTC.

J is TRBJ2-7 and V is TRBV4-1; 10 nucleotides agree with TRBD1. V lost 3 bases to trimming and J lost 6 bases; unmatched junction nucleotides: 2. CDR3 length: 13 amino acids. Looked up from germline, CDR1 is MGHRA and CDR2 is YSYEKL. CDR3 sequence reads: CASSQGQGTEQYF. Here the CDR3 DNA reads TGCGCCAGCAGCCAGGGACAGGGGACCGAGCAGTACTTC.

A single count supports this clonotype. The chain has TRBV19 and TRBJ2-3, with D perhaps matching TRBD2 (6 bases). The germline V gene encodes CDR1 LNHDA and CDR2 SQIVND (reference sequence). CDR3 length: 15 amino acids. V was clipped by 4 bases and J by 3 bases, with 14 bases between them. The CDR3, as DNA: TGTGCCAGTAGTACCCAGGGAGGTTTGACAGATACGCAGTATTTT. Translating it yields CASSTQGGLTDTQYF.

V usage is TRBV20-1 and J usage is TRBJ2-7; D ambiguous. CDR3 length: 14 amino acids. The germline V gene has CDR1 DFQATT and CDR2 SNEGSKA (reference sequence). Here the CDR3 reads CSAGYKGSTYEQYF. CDR3 DNA: TGCAGCGCCGGGTACAAGGGAAGCACCTACGAGCAGTACTTC.

The chain has TRBV7-9 and TRBJ2-7; D is perhaps TRBD1 (5 bases). V was cut by 3 bases and J by 3 bases, with 9 bases left in between. This CDR3 spans 13 amino acids. Germline V gene sequence: CDR1 SEHNR, CDR2 FQNEAQ (reference sequence). This CDR3 reads CASSFNQGYEQYF. DNA of the CDR3: TGTGCCAGCAGCTTCAATCAGGGCTACGAGCAGTACTTC.

The chain combines TRBV12-3 or TRBV12-4 with TRBJ1-1; D remains unclear. This CDR3 is built from 10 residues. V was shortened by 7 bases and J by 9 bases, with 9 bases between the two germline ends. CDR3 sequence (DNA): TGTGCCAGCATCCGCGACCAAGCTTTCTTT. Its protein is CASIRDQAFF.

This clonotype was counted a few times. The chain links TRBV5-1 to TRBJ2-7; TRBD1 matches at 12 bases. Losses at the gene ends were 3 bases for V and 7 bases for J; bases not matched to a gene: 5. The CDR3 length is 14 residues. Per the germline V gene, CDR1 is SGHRS and CDR2 is YFSETQ. CDR3 loop: CASSSGTGGEEQYF. The CDR3 DNA reads TGCGCCAGCAGCTCTGGGACAGGGGGCGAAGAGCAGTACTTC.

The rearrangement links TRBV7-2 to TRBJ2-7, with 7 bases aligning to TRBD1. The germline gives CDR1 SGHTA, CDR2 FQGNSA. V was clipped by 1 base and J by 3 bases; unmatched bases: 3. This CDR3 contains 14 residues. The CDR3 region is CASSLEYRGYEQYF. The CDR3, as DNA: TGTGCCAGCAGCTTAGAGTACAGGGGCTACGAGCAGTACTTC.

A few counts support this clonotype. This rearrangement joins TRBV7-2 to TRBJ2-2; D gene ambiguous. This CDR3 region has 13 residues. CDR1 and CDR2 from the germline V gene are SGHTA and FQGNSA. Trimming removed 1 base from V and 6 bases from J, with 6 bases in between. The DNA of the CDR3 is TGTGCCAGCAGCTTAGGATCCCCCGGGGAGCTGTTTTTT. Amino acid sequence: CASSLGSPGELFF.

J is TRBJ2-7 and V is TRBV18; D is perhaps TRBD2 (6 bases). Germline CDR1 is KGHSH and CDR2 is LQKENI. The CDR3 consists of 14 residues. Trimming removed 0 bases from V and 2 bases from J, with 8 bases in between. The CDR3 is CASSPPGRPYEQYF. The CDR3, as DNA: TGTGCCAGCTCACCACCGGGGAGGCCCTACGAGCAGTACTTC.

The chain recombines TRBV18 with TRBJ2-3, with 9 bases identical to TRBD1. The J segment lost 1 base and the V segment lost 3 bases, leaving 8 bases of the junction unmatched. Looked up from germline, CDR1 is KGHSH and CDR2 is LQKENI. The CDR3 contains 17 residues. CDR3 DNA: TGTGCCAGCTCACCTAAGCCGACAGGGGGTGGCACAGATACGCAGTATTTT. This codes for CASSPKPTGGGTDTQYF.

The chain uses TRBV12-3 or TRBV12-4 and TRBJ2-3; TRBD2 agrees at 10 bases. The CDR3 has 17 amino acids. The V gene end was trimmed by 1 base and the J gene end by 3 bases; junction bases not matched to a gene: 7. This CDR3 is CASSLGGLAGVTDTQYF. The CDR3 bases are TGTGCCAGCAGTTTAGGGGGGCTAGCGGGGGTGACAGATACGCAGTATTTT.

This clonotype was seen a handful of times. The chain links TRBV12-3 or TRBV12-4 to TRBJ2-3, with TRBD1 matching 8 bases. The CDR3 has 15 residues. V was clipped by 3 bases and J by 4 bases; unmatched bases: 6. The CDR3 protein is CASSFGTGDSDTQYF. The CDR3 DNA is TGTGCCAGCAGTTTTGGGACAGGAGACTCAGATACGCAGTATTTT.

This chain uses TRBV4-2 with TRBJ1-3, with 7 bases aligning to TRBD1. The J segment lost 0 bases and the V segment lost 5 bases, leaving 7 bases of the junction unmatched. The germline CDR1 and CDR2 sequences are LGHNA and YNFKEQ. The CDR3 sequence is 16 residues long. DNA of the CDR3: TGTGCCAGCAGCAGACGACAGGGTCGCTCTGGAAACACCATATATTTT. Translating gives CASSRRQGRSGNTIYF.

V usage is TRBV7-9 and J usage is TRBJ2-2; D not resolved. This CDR3 has 16 residues. Germline V gene data show CDR1 as SEHNR and CDR2 as FQNEAQ (reference sequence). The germline V and J ends were trimmed by 5 bases and 3 bases, with 16 bases remaining between them. CDR3 sequence reads: CASSPPGNRHTGELFF. CDR3 nucleotides: TGTGCCAGCAGCCCTCCCGGAAATAGGCACACCGGGGAGCTGTTTTTT.

The rearrangement uses TRBV11-1 and TRBJ2-7; unclear D gene. The CDR3 consists of 13 residues. CDR1 and CDR2 from the germline V gene are SGHAT and FQDESV (reference sequence). The V end lost 0 bases, the J end lost 6 bases, and 9 bases lay between the germline ends. CDR3 sequence: CASSLALNAEQYF. The CDR3 DNA reads as TGTGCCAGCAGCTTAGCGCTGAATGCCGAGCAGTACTTC.

This clonotype came up a few times. The J gene is TRBJ1-1, the V gene TRBV4-1; a weak D match, TRBD1 (6 bases). Germline V CDR1 and CDR2: MGHRA, YSYEKL. The V gene lost 2 bases and the J gene lost 3 bases, with 10 bases spanning the gap. The CDR3 has 14 amino acids. The CDR3 region has the DNA TGCGCCAGCAGCCAACCAGGGGAGGACACTGAAGCTTTCTTT. Translated: CASSQPGEDTEAFF.

This clonotype was observed at least ten times. The chain couples TRBV18 to TRBJ2-7; D is unclear. Trimming took off 0 bases at V and 3 bases at J, with 12 bases between the two ends. The germline gives CDR1 KGHSH, CDR2 LQKENI. The CDR3 runs 15 residues. The CDR3 region is CASSPPGPAYYEQYF. CDR3 coding DNA: TGTGCCAGCTCACCACCGGGTCCAGCCTACTACGAGCAGTACTTC.

V and J are TRBV6-5 and TRBJ2-7; the D gene is possibly TRBD1 (5 bases). From germline, CDR1 is MNHEY and CDR2 SVGAGI. With 6 bases removed from V and 6 bases from J, the gap between germline ends came to 15 bases. CDR3 length: 13 residues. This CDR3 is CASSPTGASEQYF. The DNA for the CDR3 is TGTGCCAGCAGCCCCACTGGGGCATCCGAGCAGTACTTC.

CDR3 sequence: CASSLGSLAGADEQYF. Here the CDR3 DNA reads TGTGCCAGCAGCTTAGGTTCGCTAGCGGGAGCGGACGAGCAGTACTTC. This chain connects TRBV7-3 to TRBJ2-7, with 10 bases lining up with TRBD2. The CDR3 loop spans 16 amino acids. CDR1 is SGHTA, CDR2 FQGTGA, per germline. V was pared by 2 bases and J by 5 bases, with 9 bases of the junction left unmatched.